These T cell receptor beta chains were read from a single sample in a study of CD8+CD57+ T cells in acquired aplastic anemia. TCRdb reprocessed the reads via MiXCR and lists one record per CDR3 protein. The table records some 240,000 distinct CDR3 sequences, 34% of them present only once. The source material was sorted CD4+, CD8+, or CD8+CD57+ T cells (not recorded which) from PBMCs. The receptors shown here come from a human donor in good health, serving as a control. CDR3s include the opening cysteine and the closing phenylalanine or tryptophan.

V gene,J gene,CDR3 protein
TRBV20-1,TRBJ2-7,CSAIPTGNYEQYF
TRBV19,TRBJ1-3,CASSFYPGRSADTIYF
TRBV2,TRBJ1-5,CASGGGARGETQHF
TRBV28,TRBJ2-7,CASSPGGYSSHEQYF
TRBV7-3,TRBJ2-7,CASSTGAGYEQYF
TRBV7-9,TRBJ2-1,CASSYRSGASYNEQFF
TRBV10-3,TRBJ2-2,CAISENRDRGGSAGELFF
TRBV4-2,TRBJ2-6,CASSQEPGANVLTF
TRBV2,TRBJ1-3,CASRQGFGNTIYF
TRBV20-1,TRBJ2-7,CSARARDTPGEQYF
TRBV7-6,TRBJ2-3,CASSLGSRTDTQCF
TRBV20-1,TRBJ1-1,CSASFDTMNTEAFF
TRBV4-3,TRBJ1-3,CASSLTGLSGNTIYF
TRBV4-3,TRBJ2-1,CASSQSGFQNNEQFF
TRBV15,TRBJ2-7,CATSRDSTGYSSYEQYF
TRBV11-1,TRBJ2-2,CASSTPTRDATGELFF
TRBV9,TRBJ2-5,CASSVAGEGENQETQYF
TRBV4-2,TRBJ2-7,CASSLLVGSEQYF
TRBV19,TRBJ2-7,CASSIAGVGSYEQYF
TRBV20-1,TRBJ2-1,CSARDRLANNEQFF
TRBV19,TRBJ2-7,CASKLGGAPYEQYF
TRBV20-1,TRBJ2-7,CSARDPASGRFEQYF
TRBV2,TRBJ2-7,CASRDRRYEQYF
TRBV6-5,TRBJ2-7,CASSYLQGPSYEQYF
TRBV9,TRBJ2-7,CASSEGRDHEQYF
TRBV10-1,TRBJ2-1,CASSESRGTLYNEQFF
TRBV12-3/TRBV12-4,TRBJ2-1,CASRFSGGNNEQFF
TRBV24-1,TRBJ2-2,CATSDLSPGGRVGGELFF
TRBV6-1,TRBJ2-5,CASRRTGANQETQYF
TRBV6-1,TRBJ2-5,CASSDPGLEETQYF
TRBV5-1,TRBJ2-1,CVSSLVALAGGNEQFF
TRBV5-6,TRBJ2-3,CASSGGGTLADTQYF
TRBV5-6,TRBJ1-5,CASSLSGTRVRPQHF
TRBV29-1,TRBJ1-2,CSVAWQGGYTF
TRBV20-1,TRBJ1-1,CSARLRGVANTEAFF
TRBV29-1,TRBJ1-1,CSVAGTANTEAFF
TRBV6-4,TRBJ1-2,CASSEQGTYGYTF
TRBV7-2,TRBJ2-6,CASSLGRNSGANVLTF
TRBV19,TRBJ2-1,CASSMTPYNEQFF
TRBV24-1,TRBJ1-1,CATSDPRVGAEAFF
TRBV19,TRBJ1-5,CASRISNQPQHF
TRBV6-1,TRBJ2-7,CASRGGYEQYF
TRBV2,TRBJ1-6,CASGRQGSNSPLHF
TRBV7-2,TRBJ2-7,CASSLAPTGGKQRYYEQYF